This passage covers 27 T cell receptor beta chains from one sample sequenced in a study of T cells in localized non-small cell lung cancer. The data were produced by immunoSEQ multiplex PCR, yet TCRdb's version contains in-frame clones alone and is incomplete. The sample consists of roughly 58,000 clones, roughly 80% of them appearing once. Specimen: PBMCs, collected before any cancer treatment. These receptors came from a man between 40 and 75 years old with stage II lung adenocarcinoma.

This clone has just a few counts. The chain joins TRBV18 to TRBJ2-3; D might be TRBD1 or TRBD2, each matching 6 bases. Germline V gene lookup returns CDR1 KGHSH and CDR2 LQKENI. This CDR3 contains 18 residues. V was trimmed by 3 bases and J by 0 bases, leaving 19 bases between them. CDR3 protein: CASSPLRPGASSTDTQYF. The CDR3 DNA reads as TGTGCCAGCTCACCTTTGAGACCGGGGGCCTCGAGCACAGATACGCAGTATTTT.

The genes are TRBV27 and TRBJ2-7, with D possibly TRBD1 on 6 matching bases. The germline gives CDR1 MNHEY, CDR2 SMNVEV (reference sequence). The CDR3 is 16 residues long. V was cut by 4 bases and J by 0 bases, with 16 bases left in between. The chain's CDR3 is CASSSAGARSSYEQYF. CDR3 coding DNA: TGTGCCAGCAGTTCTGCAGGGGCGCGAAGCTCCTACGAGCAGTACTTC.

V gene TRBV4-1 combines with J gene TRBJ2-1, with D perhaps TRBD2 (5 bases). This CDR3 comprises 16 residues. The germline V and J ends were trimmed by 2 bases and 7 bases, with 18 bases remaining between them. Germline V CDR1 and CDR2: MGHRA, YSYEKL. Here the CDR3 DNA reads TGCGCCAGCAGCCAACTCCTAGCCTTTCTTGGTAATGAGCAGTTCTTC. This gives the protein CASSQLLAFLGNEQFF.

This clone was seen more than once but under ten times. The chain links TRBV9 to TRBJ1-1, with D possibly being TRBD1 (5 bases). The CDR3 totals 14 residues. Trimming removed 0 bases at V and 10 bases at J, with 16 bases between. The germline V gene encodes CDR1 SGDLS and CDR2 YYNGEE. The CDR3 here is CASSVAAGRETAFF. For the CDR3, the DNA is TGTGCCAGCAGCGTAGCTGCAGGGAGAGAGACAGCTTTCTTT.

This clone was recorded a few times. The chain uses TRBV10-3 and TRBJ2-2, with 8 bases that match TRBD2. The V gene's germline CDR1 is ENHRY and CDR2 SYGVKD. J lost 3 bases, V lost 6 bases, and 0 bases had no gene match. CDR3 length equals 13 residues. The CDR3, as DNA: TGTGCCATCAGGGGACTAGACACCGGGGAGCTGTTTTTT. Protein: CAIRGLDTGELFF.

DNA of the CDR3: TGTGCCAGCAGTTTTACGGGACAGACTAATGAAAAACTGTTTTTT. It specifies CASSFTGQTNEKLFF. This rearrangement joins TRBV28 to TRBJ1-4; 7 nucleotides agree with TRBD1. The CDR3 has 15 amino acids. In germline, CDR1 is MDHEN, CDR2 SYDVKM. V shed 3 bases, J shed 2 bases, and the junction held 3 bases outside the gene matches.

The chain uses TRBV27 and TRBJ1-4; maybe TRBD1 (5 bases). V was cut by 5 bases and J by 0 bases, with 7 bases left in between. The germline V gene has CDR1 MNHEY and CDR2 SMNVEV (reference sequence). This CDR3 comprises 14 residues. The CDR3 here is CASSPRATNEKLFF. For the CDR3, the DNA is TGTGCCAGCAGTCCCAGGGCAACTAATGAAAAACTGTTTTTT.

This sequence joins TRBV11-2 and TRBJ2-2; D call uncertain. There are 12 residues in the CDR3. V was cut by 0 bases and J by 6 bases, with 2 bases left in between. CDR1 and CDR2 from the germline V gene are SGHAT and FQNNGV. The CDR3 loop is CASSLEAGELFF. CDR3 in DNA: TGTGCCAGCAGCTTAGAAGCCGGGGAGCTGTTTTTT.

The chain is built from TRBV7-2 and TRBJ1-4, with D possibly matching TRBD1 (5 bases). Germline assignment: CDR1 SGHTA and CDR2 FQGNSA. The length of the CDR3 is 16 residues. V gave up 5 bases and J gave up 4 bases, with 17 bases separating them. CDR3: CASSPGPLRGNEKLFF. DNA for the CDR3: TGTGCCAGCAGCCCGGGACCCCTTCGGGGTAATGAAAAACTGTTTTTT. The variable domain in full, completed from reference TRBV7-2 and TRBJ1-4, reads GAGVSQSPSNKVTEKGKDVELRCDPISGHTALYWYRQSLGQGLEFLIYFQGNSAPDKSGLPSDRFSAERTGGSVSTLTIQRTQQEDSAVYLCASSPGPLRGNEKLFFGSGTQLSVL.

This rearrangement joins TRBV6-1 to TRBJ1-5; 7 nucleotides match TRBD1. The CDR3 has 15 residues. CDR1 is MNHNS and CDR2 is SASEGT in the germline V gene. The V gene end was trimmed by 7 bases and the J gene end by 3 bases; junction bases not matched to a gene: 9. The CDR3 DNA reads TGTGCCAGCACCCTGGGACAGAGAAACAATCAGCCCCAGCATTTT. It encodes CASTLGQRNNQPQHF.

V is TRBV28 and J is TRBJ1-1; D not certain. Germline CDR1 MDHEN, CDR2 SYDVKM. The CDR3 spans 12 residues. V was shortened by 3 bases and J by 6 bases, with 8 bases between the two germline ends. CDR3 coding DNA: TGTGCCAGCAGTTTGACCCGGGCTGAAGCTTTCTTT. Encoded protein: CASSLTRAEAFF.

This chain uses TRBV6-1 with TRBJ2-5, with 8 bases fitting TRBD1. This CDR3 contains 14 residues. CDR1 and CDR2 (germline): MNHNS, SASEGT. Germline trimming cut 7 bases from V and 4 bases from J; bases unmatched to any gene: 8. The CDR3 DNA sequence: TGTGCCAGCACAATGGACAGGGTGGGAGAGACCCAGTACTTC. The encoded protein is CASTMDRVGETQYF.

V and J are TRBV5-1 and TRBJ1-2, with a tentative D call TRBD1 (5 bases). This CDR3 has 13 residues. The germline V gene encodes CDR1 SGHRS and CDR2 YFSETQ. The germline V and J ends were trimmed by 3 bases and 5 bases, with 11 bases remaining between them. This chain's CDR3 is CASSSRETYGYTF. CDR3 in DNA: TGCGCCAGCAGCTCCAGGGAGACGTATGGCTACACCTTC.

This chain uses TRBV5-1 with TRBJ2-1, with 7 bases fitting TRBD1. CDR3 length equals 17 residues. V was pared by 0 bases and J by 0 bases, with 6 bases of the junction left unmatched. Germline lookup yields CDR1 SGHRS and CDR2 YFSETQ. In DNA form, the CDR3 reads TGCGCCAGCAGCTTGGATATCGCAGGGGGCTCCTACAATGAGCAGTTCTTC. It codes for CASSLDIAGGSYNEQFF.

This chain joins TRBV19 and TRBJ1-5, with 7 bases matching TRBD1. V lost 5 bases to trimming and J lost 6 bases; unmatched junction nucleotides: 7. The CDR3 runs to 14 residues. Germline assignment: CDR1 LNHDA and CDR2 SQIVND (reference sequence). The CDR3 is CASSDRDGTQPQHF. CDR3 sequence (DNA): TGTGCCAGTAGTGACAGGGACGGTACTCAGCCCCAGCATTTT.

The chain recombines TRBV11-1 with TRBJ2-3; D may correspond to TRBD1 or TRBD2 (5 bases each). The V end lost 2 bases, the J end lost 2 bases, and 14 bases lay between the germline ends. Germline CDR1 reads SGHAT; CDR2 reads FQDESV (reference sequence). CDR3 length: 16 amino acids. In nucleotides, the CDR3 is TGTGCCAGCAGCTTATTCGGACGGGGCGACACAGATACGCAGTATTTT. This sequence encodes CASSLFGRGDTDTQYF.

As regards this clone: Other nucleotide sequences from this sample produce the same CDR3. The chain links TRBV13 to TRBJ1-2; 9 positions match TRBD1. Germline lookup yields CDR1 PRHDT and CDR2 FYEKMQ (reference sequence). V lost 1 base and J lost 0; bases outside the gene matches: 6. This CDR3 contains 17 residues. The CDR3 protein is CASSLAGDRVANYGYTF. The CDR3 DNA reads as TGTGCCAGCAGCTTAGCGGGGGACAGGGTAGCTAACTATGGCTACACCTTC.

V usage is TRBV5-1 and J usage is TRBJ2-7; D gene unclear. Germline V CDR1 and CDR2: SGHRS, YFSETQ. The CDR3 has 13 amino acids. V gave up 3 bases and J gave up 2 bases, with 9 bases separating them. CDR3 in DNA: TGCGCCAGCAGCTACAGACTCACCTACGAGCAGTACTTC. Translated, it gives CASSYRLTYEQYF. Filled out from reference TRBV5-1 and TRBJ2-7, the complete variable domain reads KAGVTQTPRYLIKTRGQQVTLSCSPISGHRSVSWYQQTPGQGLQFLFEYFSETQRNKGNFPGRFSGRQFSNSRSEMNVSTLELGDSALYLCASSYRLTYEQYFGPGTRLTVT.

The J gene is TRBJ2-3, the V gene TRBV5-1; 7 bases are a match to TRBD1. The germline gives CDR1 SGHRS, CDR2 YFSETQ. The CDR3 runs 15 residues. The V and J ends lost 0 bases and 5 bases, in that order; junction bases with no gene match: 6. The CDR3 DNA sequence: TGCGCCAGCAGCTTGGACAGGGGTGGAGGAGATACGCAGTATTTT. This codes for CASSLDRGGGDTQYF.

The chain employs TRBV30 and TRBJ2-7; 8 nucleotides match TRBD2. V lost 4 bases and J lost 2; bases outside the gene matches: 7. Germline assignment: CDR1 GTSNPN and CDR2 SVGIG (reference sequence). CDR3 size: 14 residues. The CDR3 nucleotides read TGTGCCTGGACCCGGGGGGGGGTCCCCTACGAGCAGTACTTC. Encoded protein: CAWTRGGVPYEQYF.

The gene calls are TRBV19 and TRBJ2-5; D unclear. The length of the CDR3 is 15 residues. The germline CDR1 and CDR2 sequences are LNHDA and SQIVND (reference sequence). Trimming cost V 1 base and J 3 bases, with 12 bases left between them. The CDR3 loop is CASSIGWAGKETQYF. For the CDR3, the DNA is TGTGCCAGTAGTATAGGGTGGGCAGGAAAAGAGACCCAGTACTTC.

The chain carries TRBV13 and TRBJ1-1; D remains unclear. Trimming shortened V by 5 bases and J by 0 bases, and 7 bases separated the two germline ends. Germline V lookup: CDR1 PRHDT, CDR2 FYEKMQ (reference sequence). The CDR3 totals 13 residues. The CDR3 bases are TGTGCCAGCAGCCCCGTGCTGAACACTGAAGCTTTCTTT. It specifies CASSPVLNTEAFF.

The chain recombines TRBV6-6 with TRBJ1-1, with D unclear. V was cut by 2 bases and J by 7 bases, with 11 bases left in between. The CDR3 runs 13 residues. Germline CDR1 is MNHNY and CDR2 is SVGAGI (reference sequence). The CDR3 sequence: CASSYNRGGEAFF. The CDR3 region has the DNA TGTGCCAGCAGTTACAACCGAGGCGGTGAAGCTTTCTTT.

In this sample, this clone turned up a few times. CDR3 sequence: CASSPWTPGATGELFF. DNA of the CDR3: TGTGCCAGCAGTCCTTGGACCCCTGGGGCCACCGGGGAGCTGTTTTTT. This rearrangement joins TRBV2 to TRBJ2-2; tentative D call: TRBD1 (5 bases). V dropped 5 bases and J dropped 4 bases, with 17 bases sitting between them. This CDR3 has 16 amino acids. The germline gives CDR1 SNHLY, CDR2 FYNNEI.

V usage is TRBV6-1 and J usage is TRBJ1-5; no clear D. The CDR3 has 14 residues. Germline assignment: CDR1 MNHNS and CDR2 SASEGT. Trimming shortened V by 7 bases and J by 5 bases, and 15 bases separated the two germline ends. The CDR3: CASIPFQYDQPQHF. The CDR3 DNA reads as TGTGCCAGCATTCCATTCCAGTACGATCAGCCCCAGCATTTT.

The rearrangement links TRBV5-1 to TRBJ2-2; D is ambiguous. Looked up from germline, CDR1 is SGHRS and CDR2 is YFSETQ. This CDR3 region has 14 residues. Between the trimmed V and J ends, which lost 0 bases and 7 bases, there was a span of 10 bases. The CDR3 nucleotides are TGCGCCAGCAGCTTGGTAGGCCGTGGCGGGGAGCTGTTTTTT. Translating it yields CASSLVGRGGELFF. The variable domain in full, with the rest retrieved from reference TRBV5-1 and TRBJ2-2, is KAGVTQTPRYLIKTRGQQVTLSCSPISGHRSVSWYQQTPGQGLQFLFEYFSETQRNKGNFPGRFSGRQFSNSRSEMNVSTLELGDSALYLCASSLVGRGGELFFGEGSRLTVL.

The CDR3 region has the DNA TGTGCCAGCAGCCAAGAGAGGTATACTAACTATGGCTACACCTTC. The encoded protein is CASSQERYTNYGYTF. V and J are TRBV4-2 and TRBJ1-2; D remains unclear. The CDR3 consists of 15 residues. V gave up 0 bases and J gave up 0 bases, with 8 bases separating them. Per the germline V gene, CDR1 is LGHNA and CDR2 is YNFKEQ.